Shown below are 8 T cell receptor beta chains from a single sample sequenced in a study of cytomegalovirus exposure and HLA in healthy donors. With 60 Vbeta and 13 Jbeta primers, the PCR was carried out. Only in-frame clones appear in the TCRdb table, and some are missing; sequencing was by immunoSEQ multiplex PCR. The sample has under 150,000 clones; 75% to 85% are singletons. The specimen sequenced was PBMCs. The receptors here all came from a woman in her thirties or forties in good health and CMV-seropositive.

The chain is built from TRBV7-3 and TRBJ2-5; 11 bases fit TRBD2. Trimming at V came to 6 bases and at J to 5 bases, leaving 5 bases not matched to a gene. Germline lookup yields CDR1 SGHTA and CDR2 FQGTGA. The CDR3 has 14 amino acids. CDR3 in DNA: TGTGCCAGCAGTAGAACTAGCGGGAGCGAGACCCAGTACTTC. Translation: CASSRTSGSETQYF.

This clone was observed a few times. This chain uses TRBV5-1 with TRBJ2-2; D not certain. CDR3 length equals 14 residues. From germline, CDR1 is SGHRS and CDR2 YFSETQ. V was shortened by 0 bases and J by 5 bases, with 8 bases between the two germline ends. CDR3 nucleotide sequence: TGCGCCAGCAGCTTGGCCGAGGAGACCGGGGAGCTGTTTTTT. This gives the protein CASSLAEETGELFF.

This clone was observed a handful of times. The chain couples TRBV19 to TRBJ1-2, with 7 bases identical to TRBD1. The CDR3 is 18 amino acids. V lost 7 bases and J lost 0; bases outside the gene matches: 17. CDR1 is LNHDA, CDR2 SQIVND, per germline (reference sequence). CDR3 amino acids: CASTVTGTAIPANYGYTF. DNA for the CDR3: TGTGCCAGTACCGTCACCGGGACAGCAATACCAGCTAACTATGGCTACACCTTC.

The rearrangement joins TRBV6-6 to TRBJ2-3; weak D call: TRBD1 (6 bases). The germline V and J ends were trimmed by 6 bases and 0 bases, with 13 bases remaining between them. The CDR3 has 15 amino acids. Germline V gene data show CDR1 as MNHNY and CDR2 as SVGAGI (reference sequence). CDR3: CASRPGTPSTDTQYF. The CDR3 nucleotides read TGTGCCAGCAGACCCGGGACACCTAGCACAGATACGCAGTATTTT.

The V call is TRBV4-2, the J call TRBJ2-7; 7 bases are shared with TRBD2. With V trimmed by 0 bases and J by 3 bases, 8 bases remained unmatched. The germline CDR1 and CDR2 sequences are LGHNA and YNFKEQ. The CDR3 is made up of 16 amino acids. CDR3 protein: CASSQELSSGRYEQYF. CDR3 nucleotides: TGTGCCAGCAGCCAAGAGTTGTCTAGCGGTCGCTACGAGCAGTACTTC.

The V and J genes are TRBV11-2 and TRBJ2-3; D not certain. CDR1 and CDR2 from the germline V gene are SGHAT and FQNNGV. CDR3 length: 15 residues. V lost 1 base and J lost 4, with 12 bases in between. CDR3 nucleotides: TGTGCCAGCAGCTTAGCCTACTTCGGTGCAGATACGCAGTATTTT. Translating gives CASSLAYFGADTQYF. The full variable domain, its missing parts supplied by reference TRBV11-2 and TRBJ2-3, is EAGVAQSPRYKIIEKRQSVAFWCNPISGHATLYWYQQILGQGPKLLIQFQNNGVVDDSQLPKDRFSAERLKGVDSTLKIQPAKLEDSAVYLCASSLAYFGADTQYFGPGTRLTVL.

CDR3 DNA: TGTGCCGCCGCAAATGGGGGGTATGGCTACACCTTC. Encoded protein: CAAANGGYGYTF. The rearrangement links TRBV7-2 to TRBJ1-2; D might be TRBD1 (5 bases). The V gene's germline CDR1 is SGHTA and CDR2 FQGNSA. The CDR3 totals 12 residues. Trimming removed 11 bases at V and 5 bases at J, with 15 bases between.

The chain is built from TRBV7-3 and TRBJ2-7, with 8 bases identical to TRBD1. J was trimmed by 5 bases and V by 4 bases; bases with no gene match: 10. The CDR3 extends over 15 amino acids. The germline V gene encodes CDR1 SGHTA and CDR2 FQGTGA. The CDR3 protein is CASSSTGAILNEQYF. The CDR3 nucleotides are TGTGCCAGCAGCTCGACAGGGGCGATTTTAAACGAGCAGTACTTC.